The source of this TCR beta chain is a study of shared T cell receptors in the human thymus. TCRdb's table, derived via immunoSEQ multiplex PCR, lists solely in-frame clones and lacks some. Among about 610,000 clones listed, approximately 90% were seen once. The CDR3 length is 18 residues. With 8 bases clipped from V and 0 bases from J, the junction kept 16 bases outside the gene matches. CDR1 is SGHRS and CDR2 is YFSETQ in the germline V gene. These data were also reused for a study on human thymus T cells. That source reports: All donors were healthy Finnish infants who were undergoing corrective surgery to treat congenital heart defects. The source of the thymus tissue was resections taken during corrective heart surgery. Use of V and J genes seemed skewed within the thymic and blood repertoires. Unrelated individuals reportedly shared highly overlapping thymic TCR repertoires.

Sequencing was carried out using thymocytes. The origin of this receptor is a boy under two years old with a congenital heart defect. The chain recombines TRBV5-1 with TRBJ1-4; 7 bases agree with TRBD1. The CDR3 protein is CASPTCSDRETTNEKLFF. The CDR3 DNA is TGCGCCAGTCCGACCTGTAGTGACAGGGAGACAACTAATGAAAAACTGTTTTTT.